The clone carrying this TCR beta chain was seen many times. This record comes from a study of T-cell reconstitution after alpha-beta-depleted transplantation in children. Library preparation (for TCRbeta) was performed with unique molecular identifiers. From the PCR reads, TCRdb called clonotypes with MiXCR, one entry per CDR3 protein. Of 190,000 or so distinct CDR3 sequences detected, roughly 15% appear once; the ten largest clones hold around 14%. CDR1 is SGHRS and CDR2 is YFSETQ in the germline V gene. The CDR3 consists of 13 residues. Trimming cost V 1 base and J 4 bases, with 8 bases left between them.

Here the sequenced sample was PBMCs from the stem cell graft donor, taken from the stem cell graft. This chain joins TRBV5-1 and TRBJ2-5; D not resolved. This clonotype was obtained from a human donor who donated a stem cell graft to a child with acute lymphoblastic leukemia. The CDR3 reads CASSLQQLETQYF. The CDR3 DNA reads TGCGCCAGCAGCTTGCAACAGTTAGAGACCCAGTACTTC.